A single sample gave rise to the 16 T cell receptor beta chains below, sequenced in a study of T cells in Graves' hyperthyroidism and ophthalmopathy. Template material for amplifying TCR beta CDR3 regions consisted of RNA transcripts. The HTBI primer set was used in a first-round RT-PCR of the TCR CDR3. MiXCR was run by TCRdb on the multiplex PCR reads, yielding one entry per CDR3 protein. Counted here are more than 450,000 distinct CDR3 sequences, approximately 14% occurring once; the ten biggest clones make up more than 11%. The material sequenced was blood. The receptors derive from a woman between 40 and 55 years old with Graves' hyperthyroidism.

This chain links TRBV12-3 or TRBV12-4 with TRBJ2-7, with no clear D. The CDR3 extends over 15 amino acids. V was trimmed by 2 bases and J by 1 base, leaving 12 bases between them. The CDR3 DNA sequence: TGTGCCAGCAGTTTAAGTGGGATAGGGTCCTACGAGCAGTACTTC. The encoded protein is CASSLSGIGSYEQYF.

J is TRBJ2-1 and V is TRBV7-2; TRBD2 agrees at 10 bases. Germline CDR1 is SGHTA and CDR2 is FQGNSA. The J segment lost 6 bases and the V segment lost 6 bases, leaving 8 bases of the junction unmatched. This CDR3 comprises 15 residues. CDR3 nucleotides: TGTGCCAGCAGTTATCTAGCGGGAGAGGGCAATGAGCAGTTCTTC. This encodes CASSYLAGEGNEQFF.

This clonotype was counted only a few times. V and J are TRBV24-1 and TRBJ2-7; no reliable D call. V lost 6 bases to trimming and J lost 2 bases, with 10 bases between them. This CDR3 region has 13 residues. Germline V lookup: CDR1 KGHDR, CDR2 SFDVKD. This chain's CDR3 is CATSPSETYEQYF. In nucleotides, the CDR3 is TGTGCCACCAGTCCTTCAGAAACCTACGAGCAGTACTTC.

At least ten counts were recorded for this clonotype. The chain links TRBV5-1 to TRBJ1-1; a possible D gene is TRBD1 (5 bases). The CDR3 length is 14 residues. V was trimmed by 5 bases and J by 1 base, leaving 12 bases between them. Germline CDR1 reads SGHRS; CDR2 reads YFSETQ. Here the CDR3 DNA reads TGCGCCAGCAGAAGGGGCTCCGAGAACACTGAAGCTTTCTTT. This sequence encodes CASRRGSENTEAFF.

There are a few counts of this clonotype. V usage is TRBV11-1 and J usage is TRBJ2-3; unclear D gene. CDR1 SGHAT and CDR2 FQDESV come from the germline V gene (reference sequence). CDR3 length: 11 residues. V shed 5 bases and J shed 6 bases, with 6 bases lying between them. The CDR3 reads CASSGWDTQYF. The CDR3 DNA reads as TGTGCCAGCAGCGGTTGGGATACGCAGTATTTT.

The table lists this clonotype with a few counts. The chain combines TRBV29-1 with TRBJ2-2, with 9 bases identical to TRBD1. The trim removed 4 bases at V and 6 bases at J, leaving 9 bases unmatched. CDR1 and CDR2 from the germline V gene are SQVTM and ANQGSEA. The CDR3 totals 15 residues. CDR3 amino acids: CSVGDRAPPSGELFF. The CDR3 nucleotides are TGCAGCGTTGGGGACAGGGCCCCCCCCTCCGGGGAGCTGTTTTTT.

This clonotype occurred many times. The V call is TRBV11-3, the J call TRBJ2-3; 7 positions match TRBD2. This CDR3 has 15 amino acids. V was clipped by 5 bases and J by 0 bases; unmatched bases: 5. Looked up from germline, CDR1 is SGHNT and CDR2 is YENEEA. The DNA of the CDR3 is TGTGCCAGCAGCGGCAGGGACTACAGCACAGATACGCAGTATTTT. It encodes CASSGRDYSTDTQYF.

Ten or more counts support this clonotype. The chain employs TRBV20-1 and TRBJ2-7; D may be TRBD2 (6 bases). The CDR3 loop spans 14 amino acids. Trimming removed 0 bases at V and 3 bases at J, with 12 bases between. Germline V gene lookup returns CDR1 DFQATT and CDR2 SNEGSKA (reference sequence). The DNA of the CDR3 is TGCAGTGCTAGAGAAGCAGGGAGGAACTACGAGCAGTACTTC. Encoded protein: CSAREAGRNYEQYF.

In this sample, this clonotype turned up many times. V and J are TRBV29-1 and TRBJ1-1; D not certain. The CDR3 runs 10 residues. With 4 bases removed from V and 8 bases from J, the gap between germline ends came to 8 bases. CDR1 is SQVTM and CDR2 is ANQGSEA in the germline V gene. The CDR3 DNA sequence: TGCAGCGTTGGAGGAGACGAAGCTTTCTTT. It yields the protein CSVGGDEAFF.

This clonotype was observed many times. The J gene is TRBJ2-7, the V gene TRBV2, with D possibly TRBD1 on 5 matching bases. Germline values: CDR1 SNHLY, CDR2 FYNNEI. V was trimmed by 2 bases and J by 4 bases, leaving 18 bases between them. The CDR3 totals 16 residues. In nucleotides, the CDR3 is TGTGCCAGCAGTGAACGGTTGAGGTCAGGGATTTACGAGCAGTACTTC. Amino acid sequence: CASSERLRSGIYEQYF.

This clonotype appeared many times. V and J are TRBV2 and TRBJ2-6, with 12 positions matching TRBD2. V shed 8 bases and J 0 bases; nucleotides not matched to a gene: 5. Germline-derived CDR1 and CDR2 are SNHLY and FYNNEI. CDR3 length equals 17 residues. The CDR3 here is CASLGLAGRSGANVLTF. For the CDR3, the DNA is TGTGCCAGCCTGGGACTAGCGGGCCGCTCTGGGGCCAACGTCCTGACTTTC.

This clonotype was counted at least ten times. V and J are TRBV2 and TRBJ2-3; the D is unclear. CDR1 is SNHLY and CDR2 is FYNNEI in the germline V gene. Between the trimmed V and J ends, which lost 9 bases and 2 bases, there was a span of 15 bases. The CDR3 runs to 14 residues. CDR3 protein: CASKGGVITDTQYF. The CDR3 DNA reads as TGTGCCAGTAAGGGCGGAGTGATCACAGATACGCAGTATTTT.

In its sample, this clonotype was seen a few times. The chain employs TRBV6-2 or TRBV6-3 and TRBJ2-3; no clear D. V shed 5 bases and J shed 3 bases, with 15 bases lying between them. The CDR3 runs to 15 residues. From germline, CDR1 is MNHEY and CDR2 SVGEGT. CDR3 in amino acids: CASSPRIYDTDTQYF. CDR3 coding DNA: TGTGCCAGCAGTCCTCGAATCTATGATACAGATACGCAGTATTTT.

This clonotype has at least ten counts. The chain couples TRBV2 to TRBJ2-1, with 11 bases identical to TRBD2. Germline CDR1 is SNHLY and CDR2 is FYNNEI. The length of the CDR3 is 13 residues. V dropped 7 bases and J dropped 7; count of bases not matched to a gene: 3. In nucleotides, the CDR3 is TGTGCCAGCAAGTCTAGCGGGAGGAATGAGCAGTTCTTC. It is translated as CASKSSGRNEQFF.

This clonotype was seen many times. CDR3 in amino acids: CAIRAGTGYRQNTEAFF. The CDR3 bases are TGTGCCATCAGAGCCGGGACAGGGTACCGGCAGAACACTGAAGCTTTCTTT. The V and J genes are TRBV10-3 and TRBJ1-1; the match to TRBD1 covers 9 bases. The V gene's germline CDR1 is ENHRY and CDR2 SYGVKD. With V trimmed by 6 bases and J by 1 base, 12 bases remained unmatched. CDR3 size: 17 residues.

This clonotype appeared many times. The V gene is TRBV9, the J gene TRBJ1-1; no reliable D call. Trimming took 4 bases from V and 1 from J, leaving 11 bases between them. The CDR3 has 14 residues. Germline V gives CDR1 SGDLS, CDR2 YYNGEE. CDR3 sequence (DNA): TGTGCCAGCAGCCCAAGTGCTACGAACACTGAAGCTTTCTTT. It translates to CASSPSATNTEAFF.